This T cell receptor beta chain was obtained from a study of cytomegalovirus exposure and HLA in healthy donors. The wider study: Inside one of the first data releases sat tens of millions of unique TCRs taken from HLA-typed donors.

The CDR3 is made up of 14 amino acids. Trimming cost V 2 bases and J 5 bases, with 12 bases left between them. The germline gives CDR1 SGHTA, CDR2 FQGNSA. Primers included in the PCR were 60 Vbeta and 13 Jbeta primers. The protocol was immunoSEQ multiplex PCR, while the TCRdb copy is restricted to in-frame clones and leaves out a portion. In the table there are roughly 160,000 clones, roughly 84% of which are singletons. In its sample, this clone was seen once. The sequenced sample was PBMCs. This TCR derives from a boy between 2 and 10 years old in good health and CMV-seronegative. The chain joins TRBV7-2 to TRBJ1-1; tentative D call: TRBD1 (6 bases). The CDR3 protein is CASSLSQGGTEAFF. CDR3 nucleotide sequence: TGTGCCAGCAGCTTATCACAGGGAGGGACTGAAGCTTTCTTT.